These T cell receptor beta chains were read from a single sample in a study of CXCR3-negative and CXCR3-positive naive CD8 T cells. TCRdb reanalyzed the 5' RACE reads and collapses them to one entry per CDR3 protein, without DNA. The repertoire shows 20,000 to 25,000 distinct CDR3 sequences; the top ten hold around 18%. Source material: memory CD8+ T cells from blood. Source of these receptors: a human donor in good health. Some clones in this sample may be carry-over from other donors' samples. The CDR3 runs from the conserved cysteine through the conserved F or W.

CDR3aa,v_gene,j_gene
CASSYWTANTEAFF,TRBV6-2/TRBV6-3,TRBJ1-1
CSVGQGGSEQYF,TRBV29-1,TRBJ2-7
CASSARAGQETQYF,TRBV12-3/TRBV12-4,TRBJ2-5
CASSLKASQETQYF,TRBV28,TRBJ2-5
CASNREFPGAFF,TRBV21-1,TRBJ1-1
CSVAGTRVEAFF,TRBV29-1,TRBJ1-1
CASSWDRVYNEQFF,TRBV19,TRBJ2-1
CSVEDGLGSYNEQFF,TRBV29-1,TRBJ2-1
CASSPVVPGQFF,TRBV7-2,TRBJ2-1
CASSLTGGPSETQYF,TRBV7-9,TRBJ2-5
CASSHGLAGGEDEQFF,TRBV2,TRBJ2-1
CASSYSRTGELFF,TRBV6-5,TRBJ2-2
CASSSLAGGPDNEQFF,TRBV7-9,TRBJ2-1
CASTYRVDEAFF,TRBV2,TRBJ1-1
CASTGGGGYEQYF,TRBV7-9,TRBJ2-7
CASKLSGEASYEQYF,TRBV6-2/TRBV6-3,TRBJ2-7
CASSLGPGVQPQHF,TRBV7-6,TRBJ1-5
CSARDGDRFSYEQYF,TRBV20-1,TRBJ2-7
CASSDSISSSYNEQFF,TRBV25-1,TRBJ2-1
CATSDTGTSGINEQFF,TRBV24-1,TRBJ2-1
CASSYGGSRDTGELFF,TRBV6-2/TRBV6-3,TRBJ2-2
CASSYRDTPYEQYF,TRBV6-2/TRBV6-3,TRBJ2-7
CASSRQSSYEQYF,TRBV28,TRBJ2-7
CASSLQGPGELFF,TRBV6-4,TRBJ2-2
CASSDGGGELFF,TRBV12-3/TRBV12-4,TRBJ2-2